A selection of T cell receptor beta chains follows, all from one sample in a study of blood T cell repertoires in COVID-19. The protocol was immunoSEQ multiplex PCR, while the TCRdb copy is restricted to in-frame clones and leaves out a portion. This sample has 70,000 to 100,000 clones; roughly 87% occur once, and the top ten carry about 17%. Sequencing was done on a sample of peripheral blood. The receptors were sampled from a woman aged 60-75 years with COVID-19, enrolled during active disease. Each CDR3 is given with its conserved first and last residue. D genes are given only for firm matches. Part of the rows lack a size; the others show once, few, many or a class for expanded clones.

D gene: NA; clone size: NA; CDR3 length: 14; J gene: TRBJ2-1; V gene: TRBV18; CDR3 DNA: TGTGCCAGCTCACCAGTGAGCTCCTACAATGAGCAGTTCTTC; CDR3 protein: CASSPVSSYNEQFF
D gene: TRBD2; clone size: NA; CDR3 length: 14; J gene: TRBJ2-5; V gene: TRBV7-2; CDR3 DNA: TGTGCCAGCAGCTCCAGCGGGGCGTCGGGGACCCAGTACTTC; CDR3 protein: CASSSSGASGTQYF
D gene: NA; clone size: NA; CDR3 length: 13; J gene: TRBJ1-3; V gene: TRBV2; CDR3 DNA: TGTGCCAGCAGCTCCGGTATGGTGAACACCATATATTTT; CDR3 protein: CASSSGMVNTIYF
D gene: TRBD2; clone size: NA; CDR3 length: 16; J gene: TRBJ2-1; V gene: TRBV7-9; CDR3 DNA: TGTGCCAGCAGCCCCACGGGACTAGCGGGGGTTAGTGAGCAGTTCTTC; CDR3 protein: CASSPTGLAGVSEQFF
D gene: NA; clone size: NA; CDR3 length: 14; J gene: TRBJ2-4; V gene: TRBV2; CDR3 DNA: TGTGCCAGCAAAAATGACATGACCAAAAACATTCAGTACTTC; CDR3 protein: CASKNDMTKNIQYF
D gene: TRBD1; clone size: NA; CDR3 length: 14; J gene: TRBJ1-1; V gene: TRBV10-2; CDR3 DNA: TGCGCCGGCAAACGGACAGGGGGGGACACTGAAGCTTTCTTT; CDR3 protein: CAGKRTGGDTEAFF
D gene: TRBD1; clone size: few; CDR3 length: 15; J gene: TRBJ1-5; V gene: TRBV11-2; CDR3 DNA: TGTGCCAGCAGCTTAGGGGACAGGGGCAATCAGCCCCAGCATTTT; CDR3 protein: CASSLGDRGNQPQHF
D gene: NA; clone size: NA; CDR3 length: 13; J gene: TRBJ2-5; V gene: TRBV20-1; CDR3 DNA: TGCAGTGCTAGTTCGGTAGCACTCGAGACCCAGTACTTC; CDR3 protein: CSASSVALETQYF
D gene: TRBD1; clone size: NA; CDR3 length: 12; J gene: TRBJ1-1; V gene: TRBV6-6; CDR3 DNA: TGTGCCAGCAGTCCAACAGGGGGTGAAGCTTTCTTT; CDR3 protein: CASSPTGGEAFF
D gene: TRBD2; clone size: NA; CDR3 length: 14; J gene: TRBJ2-7; V gene: TRBV5-1; CDR3 DNA: TGCGCCAGCAGCGCGGGGACTAGCGGGTACGAGCAGTACTTC; CDR3 protein: CASSAGTSGYEQYF
D gene: NA; clone size: once; CDR3 length: 15; J gene: TRBJ1-6; V gene: TRBV19; CDR3 DNA: TGTGCCAGTAGTATGGCCGTCTCCTATAATTCACCCCTCCACTTT; CDR3 protein: CASSMAVSYNSPLHF
D gene: NA; clone size: few; CDR3 length: 14; J gene: TRBJ1-2; V gene: TRBV6-5; CDR3 DNA: TGTGCCAGCAGTTACAAGTACGACAGAAGCGGCTACACCTTC; CDR3 protein: CASSYKYDRSGYTF
D gene: NA; clone size: NA; CDR3 length: 13; J gene: TRBJ1-5; V gene: TRBV15; CDR3 DNA: TGTGCCACCAGCTCCCAGCGAAATCAGCCCCAGCATTTT; CDR3 protein: CATSSQRNQPQHF
D gene: TRBD1; clone size: NA; CDR3 length: 14; J gene: TRBJ1-1; V gene: TRBV7-2; CDR3 DNA: TGTGCCAGCAGGGTGGGACAGGGAAACACTGAAGCTTTCTTT; CDR3 protein: CASRVGQGNTEAFF
D gene: TRBD1; clone size: NA; CDR3 length: 13; J gene: TRBJ1-5; V gene: TRBV18; CDR3 DNA: TGTGCCAGCTCTAAACAGGGGGATCAGCCCCAGCATTTT; CDR3 protein: CASSKQGDQPQHF
D gene: NA; clone size: NA; CDR3 length: 14; J gene: TRBJ1-2; V gene: TRBV7-2; CDR3 DNA: TGTGCCAGCAGCTTAGGAGAGGGAGACTATGGCTACACCTTC; CDR3 protein: CASSLGEGDYGYTF
D gene: TRBD1; clone size: NA; CDR3 length: 14; J gene: TRBJ1-4; V gene: TRBV10-2; CDR3 DNA: TGCGCCAGCAGTGATAGCGACAGGGACGAAAAACTGTTTTTT; CDR3 protein: CASSDSDRDEKLFF
D gene: NA; clone size: NA; CDR3 length: 15; J gene: TRBJ2-7; V gene: TRBV28; CDR3 DNA: TGTGCCAGCAGTTTAGCCGCGGCGGGGCGGTACGAGCAGTACTTC; CDR3 protein: CASSLAAAGRYEQYF
D gene: TRBD1; clone size: once; CDR3 length: 15; J gene: TRBJ2-5; V gene: TRBV4-1; CDR3 DNA: TGCGCCAGCAGCCACCCGGGACAGGTGAAAGAGACCCAGTACTTC; CDR3 protein: CASSHPGQVKETQYF
D gene: NA; clone size: NA; CDR3 length: 15; J gene: TRBJ1-2; V gene: TRBV5-5; CDR3 DNA: TGTGCCAGCAGCTTGGATTGGTTCGGGGGCTATGGCTACACCTTC; CDR3 protein: CASSLDWFGGYGYTF